This T cell receptor beta chain was identified during a study of T cell repertoires in cytomegalovirus infection. As for the study in general: Recently identified HLA-C-restricted CMV epitopes were among the peptides used. Public signatures in TCR beta pointed to CMV infection and matching HLA type.

Study outcomes and limitations: It was HLA-C-restricted CMV-specific TCR beta clonotypes that dominated the response ex vivo.

Germline CDR1 is MNHEY and CDR2 is SMNVEV (reference sequence). Unmatched junction bases numbered 3, after V lost 2 bases and J lost 5 bases. The CDR3 totals 14 residues. On this clonotype itself: Antigen unknown.

TCRdb itself ran the reads through MiXCR, one entry per CDR3 protein. The table has some 120,000 distinct CDR3 sequences, approximately 30% seen once. This chain connects TRBV27 to TRBJ1-5, with 7 bases that match TRBD1. The sample here was CD8+ T cells from cultured PBMCs, taken from culture after CMV antigen stimulation. The origin of this receptor is a human donor in good health (CMV status not recorded). Some clones in this sample may be carry-over from other donors' samples. CDR3 amino acids: CASSLTGADQPQHF. CDR3 coding DNA: TGTGCCAGCAGTTTAACAGGGGCGGATCAGCCCCAGCATTTT.